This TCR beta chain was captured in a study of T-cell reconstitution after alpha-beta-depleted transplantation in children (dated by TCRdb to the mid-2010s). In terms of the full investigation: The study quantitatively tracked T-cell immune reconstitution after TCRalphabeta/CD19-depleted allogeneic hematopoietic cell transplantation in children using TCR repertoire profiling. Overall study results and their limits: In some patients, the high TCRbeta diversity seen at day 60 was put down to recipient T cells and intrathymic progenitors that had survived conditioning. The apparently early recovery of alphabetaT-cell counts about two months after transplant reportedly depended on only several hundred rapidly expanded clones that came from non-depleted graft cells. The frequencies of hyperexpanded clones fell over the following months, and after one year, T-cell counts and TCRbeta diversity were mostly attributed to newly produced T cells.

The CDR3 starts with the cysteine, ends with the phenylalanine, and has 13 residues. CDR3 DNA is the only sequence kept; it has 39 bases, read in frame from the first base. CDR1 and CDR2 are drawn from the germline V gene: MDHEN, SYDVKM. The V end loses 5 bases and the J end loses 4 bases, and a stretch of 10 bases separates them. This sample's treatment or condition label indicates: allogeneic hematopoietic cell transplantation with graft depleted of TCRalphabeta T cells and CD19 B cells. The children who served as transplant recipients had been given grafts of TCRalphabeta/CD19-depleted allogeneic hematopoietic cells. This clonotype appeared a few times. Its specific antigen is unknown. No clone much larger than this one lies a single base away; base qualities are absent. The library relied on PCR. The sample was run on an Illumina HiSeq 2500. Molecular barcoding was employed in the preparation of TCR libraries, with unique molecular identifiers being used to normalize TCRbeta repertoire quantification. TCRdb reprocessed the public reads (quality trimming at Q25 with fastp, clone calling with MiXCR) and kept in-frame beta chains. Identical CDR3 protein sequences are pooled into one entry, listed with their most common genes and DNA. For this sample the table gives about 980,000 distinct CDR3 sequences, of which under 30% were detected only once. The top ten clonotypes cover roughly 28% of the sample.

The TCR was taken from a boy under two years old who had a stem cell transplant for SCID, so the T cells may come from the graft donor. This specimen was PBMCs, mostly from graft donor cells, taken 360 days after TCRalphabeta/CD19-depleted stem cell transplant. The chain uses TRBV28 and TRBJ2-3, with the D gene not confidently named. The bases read TGTGCCAGCAGTGTCTCACTGGCAGATACGCAGTATTTT. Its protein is CASSVSLADTQYF.